These 3 T cell receptor beta chains share one sample of origin, sequenced in a study of shared clonotypes between healthy human individuals. Repertoires were generated with immunoSEQ multiplex PCR, while TCRdb's copy carries only in-frame clones and drops some. The repertoire holds fewer than 1.4 million clones, with more than 75% as singletons. Sample: memory CD4+ T cells from PBMCs. Subset meaning: CD45RA-negative fraction. All receptors come from a man between 18 and 35 years old in good health. Some clones in this sample may be carry-over from other donors' samples.

The chain couples TRBV5-6 to TRBJ2-3, with TRBD2 identical over 14 bases. V shed 3 bases and J 5 bases; nucleotides not matched to a gene: 5. This CDR3 spans 16 amino acids. Germline-derived CDR1 and CDR2 are SGHDT and YYEEEE. The DNA of the CDR3 is TGTGCCAGCAGCTCGGGACTAGCGGGAGACGTAGATACGCAGTATTTT. It codes for CASSSGLAGDVDTQYF.

The V and J genes are TRBV7-8 and TRBJ2-3; 9 bases align to TRBD1. V shed 5 bases and J 3 bases; nucleotides not matched to a gene: 9. Germline CDR1 and CDR2: SGHVS and FQNEAQ. CDR3 length: 16 residues. The CDR3 here is CASSVTGTGSTDTQYF. The CDR3 DNA follows: TGTGCCAGCAGCGTAACCGGGACAGGGTCGACAGATACGCAGTATTTT.

This chain joins TRBV19 and TRBJ2-5, with D maybe TRBD2 (6 bases). This CDR3 comprises 14 residues. Trimming stripped 3 bases from V and 5 bases from J, with 13 bases between. CDR1 is LNHDA and CDR2 is SQIVND in the germline V gene (reference sequence). In DNA, the CDR3 is TGTGCCAGTAGTATGTATTCAGGGAGGGAGACCCAGTACTTC. Translated: CASSMYSGRETQYF.